This T cell receptor (beta chain) was retrieved from a study of blood T cell repertoires in COVID-19. Assay used: immunoSEQ multiplex PCR; TCRdb lists only in-frame clones, some missing. The sample yields 210,000 or so clones, around 82% seen once. V was clipped by 4 bases and J by 5 bases, with 15 bases between them. The CDR3 contains 14 residues. Looked up from germline, CDR1 is SGHRS and CDR2 is YFSETQ. Sequenced sample: PBMCs or T cells enriched from blood (not recorded which). The chain recombines TRBV5-1 with TRBJ1-2; D unclear. The TCR originated in a young man with acute COVID-19. CDR3 residues: CASSMDRHSYGYTF. CDR3 bases: TGCGCCAGCAGCATGGACCGGCACAGTTATGGCTACACCTTC.